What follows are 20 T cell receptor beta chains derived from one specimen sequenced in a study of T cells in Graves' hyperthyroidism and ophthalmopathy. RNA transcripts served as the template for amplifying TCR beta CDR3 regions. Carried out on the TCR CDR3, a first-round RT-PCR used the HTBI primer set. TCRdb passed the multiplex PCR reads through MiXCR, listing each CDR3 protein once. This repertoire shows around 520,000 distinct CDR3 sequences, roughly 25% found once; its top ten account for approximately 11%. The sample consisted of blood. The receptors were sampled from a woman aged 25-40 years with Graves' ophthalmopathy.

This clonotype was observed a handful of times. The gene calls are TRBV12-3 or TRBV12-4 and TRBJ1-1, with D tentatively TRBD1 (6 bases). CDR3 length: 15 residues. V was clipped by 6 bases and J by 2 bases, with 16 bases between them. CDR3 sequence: CASRRTSGANTEAFF. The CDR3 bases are TGTGCCAGCAGACGAACATCAGGGGCCAACACTGAAGCTTTCTTT.

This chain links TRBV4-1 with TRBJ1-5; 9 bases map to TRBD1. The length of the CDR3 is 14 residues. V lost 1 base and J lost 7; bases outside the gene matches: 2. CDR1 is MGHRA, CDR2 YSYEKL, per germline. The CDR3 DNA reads TGCGCCAGCAGCCAAGGACAGGGGGTCCAGCCCCAGCATTTT. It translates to CASSQGQGVQPQHF.

CDR3 amino acids: CASSLGDLRYQETQYF. The CDR3 nucleotides read TGTGCCAGCAGCCTCGGGGACCTTCGGTACCAAGAGACCCAGTACTTC. The chain recombines TRBV28 with TRBJ2-5; D is tentatively TRBD1 or TRBD2 (5 bases each). Germline assignment: CDR1 MDHEN and CDR2 SYDVKM. V lost 6 bases and J 0 bases, leaving 17 bases between the germline ends. This CDR3 spans 16 amino acids.

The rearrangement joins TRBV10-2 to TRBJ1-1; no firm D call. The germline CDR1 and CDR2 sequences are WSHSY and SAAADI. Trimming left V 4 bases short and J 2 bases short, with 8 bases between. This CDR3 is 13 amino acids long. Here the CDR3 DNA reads TGCGCCAGCAGTGGACACGTTAACACTGAAGCTTTCTTT. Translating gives CASSGHVNTEAFF.

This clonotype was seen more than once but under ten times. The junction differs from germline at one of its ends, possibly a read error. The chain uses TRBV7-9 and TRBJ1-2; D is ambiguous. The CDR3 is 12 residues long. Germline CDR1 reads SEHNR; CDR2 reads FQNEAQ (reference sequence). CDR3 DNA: TGTGCCACCCTCGACTCCGGATCGGCTCACCACTTC. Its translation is CATLDSGSAHHF.

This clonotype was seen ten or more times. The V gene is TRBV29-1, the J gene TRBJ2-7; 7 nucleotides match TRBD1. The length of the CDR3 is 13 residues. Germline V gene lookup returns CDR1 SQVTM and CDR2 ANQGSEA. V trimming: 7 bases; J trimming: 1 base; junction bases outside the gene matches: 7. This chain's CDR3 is CSARTGESYEQYF. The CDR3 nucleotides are TGCAGCGCACGTACAGGGGAATCCTACGAGCAGTACTTC.

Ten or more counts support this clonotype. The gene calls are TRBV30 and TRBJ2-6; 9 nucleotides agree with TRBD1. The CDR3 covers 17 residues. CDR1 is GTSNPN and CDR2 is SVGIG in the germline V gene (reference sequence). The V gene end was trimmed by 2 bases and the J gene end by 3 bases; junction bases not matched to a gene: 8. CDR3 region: CAWSSRTGENGANVLTF. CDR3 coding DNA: TGTGCCTGGAGTTCCCGGACAGGGGAGAATGGGGCCAACGTCCTGACTTTC.

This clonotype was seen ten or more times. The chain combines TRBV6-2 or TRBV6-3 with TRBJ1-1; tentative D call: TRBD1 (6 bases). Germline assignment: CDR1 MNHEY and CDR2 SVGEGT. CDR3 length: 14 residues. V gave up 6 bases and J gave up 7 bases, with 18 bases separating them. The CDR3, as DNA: TGTGCCAGCAGGGAAGAGGGGGAATCGGGTGAAGCTTTCTTT. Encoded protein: CASREEGESGEAFF.

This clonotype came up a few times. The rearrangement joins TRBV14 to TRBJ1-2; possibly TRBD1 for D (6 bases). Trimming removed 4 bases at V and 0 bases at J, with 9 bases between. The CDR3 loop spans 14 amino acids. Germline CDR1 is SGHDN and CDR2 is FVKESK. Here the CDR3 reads CASSPGTSNYGYTF. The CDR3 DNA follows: TGTGCCAGCAGCCCAGGGACATCTAACTATGGCTACACCTTC.

CDR3 protein: CASSPRWGYEQYF. CDR3 in DNA: TGTGCCAGCAGCCCCAGGTGGGGCTACGAGCAGTACTTC. This chain uses TRBV9 with TRBJ2-7, with D unclear. The CDR3 loop spans 13 amino acids. Germline assignment: CDR1 SGDLS and CDR2 YYNGEE. Trimming took 4 bases from V and 3 from J, leaving 11 bases between them.

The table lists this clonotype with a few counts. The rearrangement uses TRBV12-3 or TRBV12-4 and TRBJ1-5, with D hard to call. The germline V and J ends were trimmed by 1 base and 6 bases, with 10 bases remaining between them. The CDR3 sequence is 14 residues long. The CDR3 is CASSLGRVIQPQHF. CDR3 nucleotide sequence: TGTGCCAGCAGTTTAGGGCGGGTCATTCAGCCCCAGCATTTT.

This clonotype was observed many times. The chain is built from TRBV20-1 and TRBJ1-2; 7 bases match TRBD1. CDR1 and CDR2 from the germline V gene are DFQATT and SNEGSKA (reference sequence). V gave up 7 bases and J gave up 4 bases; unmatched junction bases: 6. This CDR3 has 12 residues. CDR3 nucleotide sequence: TGCAGTGTTCTAGGGGACAGCTATGGCTACACCTTC. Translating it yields CSVLGDSYGYTF.

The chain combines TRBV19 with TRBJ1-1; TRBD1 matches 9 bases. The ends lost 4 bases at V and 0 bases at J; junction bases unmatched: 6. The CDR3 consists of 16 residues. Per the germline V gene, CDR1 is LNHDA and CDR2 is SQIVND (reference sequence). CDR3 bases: TGTGCCAGTAGTACAACAGGGGGCTGGATGAACACTGAAGCTTTCTTT. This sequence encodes CASSTTGGWMNTEAFF.

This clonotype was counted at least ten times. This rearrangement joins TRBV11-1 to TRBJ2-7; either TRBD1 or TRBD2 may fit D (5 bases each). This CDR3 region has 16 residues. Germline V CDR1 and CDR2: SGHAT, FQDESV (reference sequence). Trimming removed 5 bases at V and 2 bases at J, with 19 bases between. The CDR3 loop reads CASSPHRGVPPYEQYF. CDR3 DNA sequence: TGTGCCAGCAGCCCCCATAGAGGGGTACCCCCCTACGAGCAGTACTTC.

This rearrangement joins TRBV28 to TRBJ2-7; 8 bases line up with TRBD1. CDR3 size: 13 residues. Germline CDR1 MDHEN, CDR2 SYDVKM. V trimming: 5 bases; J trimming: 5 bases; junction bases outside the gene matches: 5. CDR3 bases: TGTGCCAGCAGTGAGGGGACAGGACACGAGCAGTACTTC. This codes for CASSEGTGHEQYF.

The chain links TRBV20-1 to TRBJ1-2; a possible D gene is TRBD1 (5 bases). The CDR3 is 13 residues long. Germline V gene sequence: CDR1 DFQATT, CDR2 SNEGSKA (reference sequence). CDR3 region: CTLGRRANYGYTF. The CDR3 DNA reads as TGCACCCTGGGGCGGCGAGCTAACTATGGCTACACCTTC.

CDR3 nucleotide sequence: TGCGCCAGCAGCCCAAAACGGGACAGTTATTTCTATGGCTACACCTTC. Translation: CASSPKRDSYFYGYTF. This chain connects TRBV4-1 to TRBJ1-2, with TRBD1 matching over 7 bases. The V and J ends lost 4 bases and 4 bases, in that order; junction bases with no gene match: 12. The germline V gene has CDR1 MGHRA and CDR2 YSYEKL. The CDR3 extends over 16 amino acids.

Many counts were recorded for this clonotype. The CDR3 region is CASSWGQSYEQYF. CDR3 DNA: TGTGCCAGCAGCTGGGGACAGTCCTACGAGCAGTACTTC. The rearrangement links TRBV12-3 or TRBV12-4 to TRBJ2-7, with 7 bases lining up with TRBD1. This CDR3 comprises 13 residues. V shed 6 bases, J shed 1 base, and the junction held 3 bases outside the gene matches.

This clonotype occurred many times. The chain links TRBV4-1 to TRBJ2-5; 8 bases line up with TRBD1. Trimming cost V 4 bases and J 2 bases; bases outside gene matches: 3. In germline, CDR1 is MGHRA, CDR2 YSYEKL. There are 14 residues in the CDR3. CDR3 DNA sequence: TGCGCCAGCAGCCTACGACAGGGGCAAGAGACCCAGTACTTC. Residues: CASSLRQGQETQYF.

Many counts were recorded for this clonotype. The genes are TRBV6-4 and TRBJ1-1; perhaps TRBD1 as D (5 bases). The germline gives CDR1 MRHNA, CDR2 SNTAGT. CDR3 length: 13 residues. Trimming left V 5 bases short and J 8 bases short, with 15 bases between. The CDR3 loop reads CASSRGPGGEAFF. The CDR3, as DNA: TGTGCCAGCAGTAGGGGTCCCGGCGGGGAAGCTTTCTTT.